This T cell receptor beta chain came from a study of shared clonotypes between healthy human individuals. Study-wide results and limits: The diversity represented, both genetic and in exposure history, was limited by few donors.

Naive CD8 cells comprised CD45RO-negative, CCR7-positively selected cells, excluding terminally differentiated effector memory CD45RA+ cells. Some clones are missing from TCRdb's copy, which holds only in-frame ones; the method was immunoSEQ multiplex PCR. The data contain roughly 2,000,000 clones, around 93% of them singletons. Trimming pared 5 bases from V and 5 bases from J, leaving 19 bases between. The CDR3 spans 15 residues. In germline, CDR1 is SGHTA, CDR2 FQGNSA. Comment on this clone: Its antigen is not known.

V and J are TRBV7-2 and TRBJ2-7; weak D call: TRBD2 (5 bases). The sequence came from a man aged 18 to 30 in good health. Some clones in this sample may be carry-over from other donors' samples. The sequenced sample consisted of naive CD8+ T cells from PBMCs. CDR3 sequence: CASSALGRAANEQYF. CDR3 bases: TGTGCCAGCAGCGCCCTAGGGAGAGCGGCAAACGAGCAGTACTTC.